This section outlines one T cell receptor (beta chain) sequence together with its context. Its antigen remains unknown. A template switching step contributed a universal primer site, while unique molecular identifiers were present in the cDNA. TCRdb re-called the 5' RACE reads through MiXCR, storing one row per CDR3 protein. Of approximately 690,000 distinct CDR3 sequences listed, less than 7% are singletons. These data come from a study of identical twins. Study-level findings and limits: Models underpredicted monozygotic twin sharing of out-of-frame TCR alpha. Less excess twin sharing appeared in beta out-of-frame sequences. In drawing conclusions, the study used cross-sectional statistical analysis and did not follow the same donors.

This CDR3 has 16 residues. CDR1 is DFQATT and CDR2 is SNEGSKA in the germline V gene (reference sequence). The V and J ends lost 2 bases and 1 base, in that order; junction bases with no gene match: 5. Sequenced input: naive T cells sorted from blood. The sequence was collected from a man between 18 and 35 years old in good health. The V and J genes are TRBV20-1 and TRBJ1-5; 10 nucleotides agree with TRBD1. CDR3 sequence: CSARPRDRGSNQPQHF. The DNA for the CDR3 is TGCAGTGCTAGACCCCGGGACAGGGGAAGCAATCAGCCCCAGCATTTT.